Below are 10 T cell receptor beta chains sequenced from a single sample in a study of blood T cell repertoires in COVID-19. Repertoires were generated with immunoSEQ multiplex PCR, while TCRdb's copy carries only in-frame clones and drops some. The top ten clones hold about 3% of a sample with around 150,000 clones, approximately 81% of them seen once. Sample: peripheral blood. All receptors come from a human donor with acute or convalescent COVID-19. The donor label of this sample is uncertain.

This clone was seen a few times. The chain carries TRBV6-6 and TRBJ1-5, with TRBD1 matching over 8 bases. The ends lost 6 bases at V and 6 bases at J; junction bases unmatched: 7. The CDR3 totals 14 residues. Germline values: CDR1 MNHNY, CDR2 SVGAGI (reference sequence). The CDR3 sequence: CASRGEQGGQPQHF. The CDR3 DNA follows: TGTGCCAGCAGGGGGGAACAGGGGGGTCAGCCCCAGCATTTT.

DNA of the CDR3: TGTGCCAGCAGCTGGCGGGGGGCGGGGACAGATACGCAGTATTTT. Residues: CASSWRGAGTDTQYF. The chain uses TRBV9 and TRBJ2-3; 8 nucleotides match TRBD2. The germline V gene encodes CDR1 SGDLS and CDR2 YYNGEE. The CDR3 is 15 amino acids. With 4 bases clipped from V and 3 bases from J, the junction kept 7 bases outside the gene matches.

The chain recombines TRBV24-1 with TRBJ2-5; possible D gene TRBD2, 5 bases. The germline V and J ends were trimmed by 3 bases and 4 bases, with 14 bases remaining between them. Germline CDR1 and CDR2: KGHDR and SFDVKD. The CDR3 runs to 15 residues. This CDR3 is CATSDAGLGGETQYF. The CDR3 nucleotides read TGTGCCACCAGTGATGCGGGTTTAGGAGGAGAGACCCAGTACTTC.

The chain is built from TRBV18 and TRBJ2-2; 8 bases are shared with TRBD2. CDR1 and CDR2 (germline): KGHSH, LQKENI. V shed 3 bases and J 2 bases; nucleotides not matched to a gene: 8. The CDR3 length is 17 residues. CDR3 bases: TGTGCCAGCTCACCGGGTACTAGCGGTCCCAACACCGGGGAGCTGTTTTTT. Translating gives CASSPGTSGPNTGELFF.

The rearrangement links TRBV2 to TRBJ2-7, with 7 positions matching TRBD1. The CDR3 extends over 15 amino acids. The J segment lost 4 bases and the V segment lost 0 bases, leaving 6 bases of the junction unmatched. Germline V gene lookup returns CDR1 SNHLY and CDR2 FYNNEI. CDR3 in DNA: TGTGCCAGCAGTGAAGCGTTGGCAGGGGGTTACGAGCAGTACTTC. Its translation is CASSEALAGGYEQYF.

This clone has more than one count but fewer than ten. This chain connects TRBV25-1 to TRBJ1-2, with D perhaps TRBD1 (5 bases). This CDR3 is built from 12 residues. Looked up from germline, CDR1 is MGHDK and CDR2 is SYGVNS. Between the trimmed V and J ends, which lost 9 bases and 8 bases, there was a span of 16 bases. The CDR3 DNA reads TGTGCCAGTAGCGGGGGGAGTGGAGGCTACACCTTC. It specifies CASSGGSGGYTF.

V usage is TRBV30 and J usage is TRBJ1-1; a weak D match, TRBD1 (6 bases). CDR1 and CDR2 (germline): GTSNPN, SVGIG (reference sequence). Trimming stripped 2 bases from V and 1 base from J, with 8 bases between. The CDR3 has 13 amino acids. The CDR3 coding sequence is TGTGCCTGGAGTCGAGGGGGGAACACTGAAGCTTTCTTT. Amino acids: CAWSRGGNTEAFF.

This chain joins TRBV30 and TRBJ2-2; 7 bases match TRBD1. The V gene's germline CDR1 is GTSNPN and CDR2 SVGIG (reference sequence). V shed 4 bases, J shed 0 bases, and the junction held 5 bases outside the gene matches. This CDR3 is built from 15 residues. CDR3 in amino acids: CAWIGGTANTGELFF. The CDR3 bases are TGTGCCTGGATAGGTGGGACAGCGAACACCGGGGAGCTGTTTTTT.

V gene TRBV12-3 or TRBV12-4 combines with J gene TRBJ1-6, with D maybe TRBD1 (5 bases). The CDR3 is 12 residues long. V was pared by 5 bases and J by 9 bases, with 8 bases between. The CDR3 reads CASSTRVSPLHF. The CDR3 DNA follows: TGTGCCAGCAGTACCAGGGTTTCACCCCTCCACTTT.

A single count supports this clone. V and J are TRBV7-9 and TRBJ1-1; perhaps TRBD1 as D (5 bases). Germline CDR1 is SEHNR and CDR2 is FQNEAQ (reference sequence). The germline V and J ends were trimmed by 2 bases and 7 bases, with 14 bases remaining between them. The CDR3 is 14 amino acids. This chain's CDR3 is CASSLNAGQGEAFF. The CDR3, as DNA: TGTGCCAGCAGCTTAAACGCGGGGCAGGGTGAAGCTTTCTTT.